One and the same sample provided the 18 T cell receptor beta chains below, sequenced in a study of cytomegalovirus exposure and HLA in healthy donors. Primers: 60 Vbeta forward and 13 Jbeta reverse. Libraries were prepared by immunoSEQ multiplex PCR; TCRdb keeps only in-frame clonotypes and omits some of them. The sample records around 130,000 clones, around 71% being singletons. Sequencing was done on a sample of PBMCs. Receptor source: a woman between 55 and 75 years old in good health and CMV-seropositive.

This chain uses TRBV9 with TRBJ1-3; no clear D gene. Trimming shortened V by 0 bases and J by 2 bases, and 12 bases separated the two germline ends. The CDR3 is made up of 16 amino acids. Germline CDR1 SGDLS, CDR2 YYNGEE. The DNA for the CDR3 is TGTGCCAGCAGCGTAGCCCCGGGTCCCACTGGAAACACCATATATTTT. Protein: CASSVAPGPTGNTIYF. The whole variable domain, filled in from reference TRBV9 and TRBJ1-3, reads DSGVTQTPKHLITATGQRVTLRCSPRSGDLSVYWYQQSLDQGLQFLIQYYNGEERAKGNILERFSAQQFPDLHSELNLSSLELGDSALYFCASSVAPGPTGNTIYFGEGSWLTVV.

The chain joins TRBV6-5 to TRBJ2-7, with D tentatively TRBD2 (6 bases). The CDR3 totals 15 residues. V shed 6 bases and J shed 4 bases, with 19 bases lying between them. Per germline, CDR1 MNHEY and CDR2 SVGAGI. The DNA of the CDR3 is TGTGCCAGCAGCCTATACGGGCAAGGGAGGTACGAGCAGTACTTC. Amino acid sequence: CASSLYGQGRYEQYF.

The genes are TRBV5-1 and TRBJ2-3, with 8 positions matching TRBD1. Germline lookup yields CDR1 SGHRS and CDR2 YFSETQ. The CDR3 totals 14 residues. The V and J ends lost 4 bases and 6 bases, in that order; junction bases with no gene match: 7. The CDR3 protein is CASSTSQGEDTQYF. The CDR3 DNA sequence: TGCGCCAGCAGCACCTCACAGGGGGAGGATACGCAGTATTTT.

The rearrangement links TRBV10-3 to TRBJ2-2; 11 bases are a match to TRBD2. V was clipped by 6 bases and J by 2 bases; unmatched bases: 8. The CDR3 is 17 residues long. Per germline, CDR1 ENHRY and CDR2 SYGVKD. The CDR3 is CAIRTGTSGRNTGELFF. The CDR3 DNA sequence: TGTGCCATCAGGACCGGGACTAGCGGACGAAACACCGGGGAGCTGTTTTTT.

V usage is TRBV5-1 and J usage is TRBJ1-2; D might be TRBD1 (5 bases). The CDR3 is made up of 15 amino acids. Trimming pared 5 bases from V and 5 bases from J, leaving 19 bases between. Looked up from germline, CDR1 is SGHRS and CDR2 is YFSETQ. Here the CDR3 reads CASSAGGGDTYGYTF. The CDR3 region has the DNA TGCGCCAGCAGTGCCGGGGGGGGAGACACATATGGCTACACCTTC.

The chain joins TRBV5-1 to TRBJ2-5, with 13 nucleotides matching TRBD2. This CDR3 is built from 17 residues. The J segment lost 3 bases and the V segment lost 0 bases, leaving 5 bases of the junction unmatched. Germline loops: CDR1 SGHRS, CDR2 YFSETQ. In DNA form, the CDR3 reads TGCGCCAGCAGCTTGGCCGGGACTAGCGGGGTCAAAGAGACCCAGTACTTC. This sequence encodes CASSLAGTSGVKETQYF.

The CDR3 protein is CASSLILGGDTQYF. CDR3 nucleotides: TGCGCCAGCAGCTTGATACTCGGGGGGGATACGCAGTATTTT. The chain carries TRBV5-1 and TRBJ2-3, with TRBD2 matching 7 bases. J lost 6 bases, V lost 1 base, and 5 bases had no gene match. The V gene's germline CDR1 is SGHRS and CDR2 YFSETQ. The length of the CDR3 is 14 residues.

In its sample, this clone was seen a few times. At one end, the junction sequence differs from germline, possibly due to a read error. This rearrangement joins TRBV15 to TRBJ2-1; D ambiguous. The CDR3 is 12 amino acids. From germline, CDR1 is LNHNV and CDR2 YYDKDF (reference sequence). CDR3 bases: TGTGCCACCAGCAGAGATTACATTGAGCAGTTCTTC. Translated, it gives CATSRDYIEQFF.

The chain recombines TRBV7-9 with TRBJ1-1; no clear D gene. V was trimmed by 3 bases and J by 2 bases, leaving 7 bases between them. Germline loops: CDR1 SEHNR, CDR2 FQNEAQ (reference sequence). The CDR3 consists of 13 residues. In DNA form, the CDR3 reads TGTGCCAGCAGCTTTCCAGGTAACACTGAAGCTTTCTTT. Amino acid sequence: CASSFPGNTEAFF. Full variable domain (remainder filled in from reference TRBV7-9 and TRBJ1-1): DTGVSQNPRHKITKRGQNVTFRCDPISEHNRLYWYRQTLGQGPEFLTYFQNEAQLEKSRLLSDRFSAERPKGSFSTLEIQRTEQGDSAMYLCASSFPGNTEAFFGQGTRLTVV.

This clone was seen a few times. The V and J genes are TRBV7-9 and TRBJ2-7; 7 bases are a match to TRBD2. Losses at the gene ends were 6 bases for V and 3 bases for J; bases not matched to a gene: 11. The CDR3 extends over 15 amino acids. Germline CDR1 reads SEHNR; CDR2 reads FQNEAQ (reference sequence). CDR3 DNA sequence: TGTGCCAGCAGGTTAACGCAGACTAGCAACTACGAGCAGTACTTC. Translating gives CASRLTQTSNYEQYF.

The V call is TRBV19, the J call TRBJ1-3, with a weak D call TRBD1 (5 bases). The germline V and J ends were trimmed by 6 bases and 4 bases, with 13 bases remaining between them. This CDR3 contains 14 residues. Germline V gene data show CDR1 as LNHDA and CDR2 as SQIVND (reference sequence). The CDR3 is CASRPPGRGNTIYF. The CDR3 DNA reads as TGTGCCAGTAGGCCCCCAGGGCGCGGAAACACCATATATTTT.

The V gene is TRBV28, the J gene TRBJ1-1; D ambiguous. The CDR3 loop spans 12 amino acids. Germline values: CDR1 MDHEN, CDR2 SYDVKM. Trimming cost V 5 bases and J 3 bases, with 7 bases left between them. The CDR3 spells CASSGVYTEAFF. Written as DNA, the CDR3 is TGTGCCAGCAGTGGAGTGTACACTGAAGCTTTCTTT. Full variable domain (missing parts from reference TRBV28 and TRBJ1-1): DVKVTQSSRYLVKRTGEKVFLECVQDMDHENMFWYRQDPGLGLRLIYFSYDVKMKEKGDIPEGYSVSREKKERFSLILESASTNQTSMYLCASSGVYTEAFFGQGTRLTVV.

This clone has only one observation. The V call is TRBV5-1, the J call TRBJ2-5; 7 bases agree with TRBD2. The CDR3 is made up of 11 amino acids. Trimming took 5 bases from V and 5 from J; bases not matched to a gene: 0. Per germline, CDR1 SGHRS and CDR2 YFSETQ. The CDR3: CASRGGETQYF. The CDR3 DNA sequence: TGCGCCAGCAGGGGGGGGGAGACCCAGTACTTC.

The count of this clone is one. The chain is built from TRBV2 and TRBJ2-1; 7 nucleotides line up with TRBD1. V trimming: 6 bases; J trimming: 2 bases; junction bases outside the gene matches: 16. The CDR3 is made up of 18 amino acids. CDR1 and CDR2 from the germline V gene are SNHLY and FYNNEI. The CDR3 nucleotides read TGTGCCAGCAGAGCATATGGGGCGGTCAGGGGGACCTACAATGAGCAGTTCTTC. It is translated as CASRAYGAVRGTYNEQFF. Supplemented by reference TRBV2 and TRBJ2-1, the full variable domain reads EPEVTQTPSHQVTQMGQEVILRCVPISNHLYFYWYRQILGQKVEFLVSFYNNEISEKSEIFDDQFSVERPDGSNFTLKIRSTKLEDSAMYFCASRAYGAVRGTYNEQFFGPGTRLTVL.

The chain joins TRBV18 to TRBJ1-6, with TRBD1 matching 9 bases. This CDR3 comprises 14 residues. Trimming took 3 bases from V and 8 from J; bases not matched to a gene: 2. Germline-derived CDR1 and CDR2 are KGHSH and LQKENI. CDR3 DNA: TGTGCCAGCTCACCGGGACAGGGATATTCACCCCTCCACTTT. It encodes CASSPGQGYSPLHF.

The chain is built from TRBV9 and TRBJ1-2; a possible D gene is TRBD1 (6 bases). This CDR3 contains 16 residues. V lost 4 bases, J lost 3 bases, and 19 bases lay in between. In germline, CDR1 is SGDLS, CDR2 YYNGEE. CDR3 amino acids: CASSHHLTGDDYGYTF. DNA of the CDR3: TGTGCCAGCAGCCACCACTTGACAGGCGATGACTATGGCTACACCTTC. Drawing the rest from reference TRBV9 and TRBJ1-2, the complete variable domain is DSGVTQTPKHLITATGQRVTLRCSPRSGDLSVYWYQQSLDQGLQFLIQYYNGEERAKGNILERFSAQQFPDLHSELNLSSLELGDSALYFCASSHHLTGDDYGYTFGSGTRLTVV.

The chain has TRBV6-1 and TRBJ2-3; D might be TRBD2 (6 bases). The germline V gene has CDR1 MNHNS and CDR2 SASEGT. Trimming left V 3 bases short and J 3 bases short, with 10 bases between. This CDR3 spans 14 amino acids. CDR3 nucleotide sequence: TGTGCCAGCAGTGATGGGGGGAATACAGATACGCAGTATTTT. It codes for CASSDGGNTDTQYF.

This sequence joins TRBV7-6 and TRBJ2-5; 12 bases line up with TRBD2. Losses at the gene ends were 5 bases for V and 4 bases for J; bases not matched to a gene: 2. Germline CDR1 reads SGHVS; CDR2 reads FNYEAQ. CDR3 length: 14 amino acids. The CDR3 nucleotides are TGTGCCAGCAGCCCTAGCGGGGGGGGAGAGACCCAGTACTTC. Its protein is CASSPSGGGETQYF.